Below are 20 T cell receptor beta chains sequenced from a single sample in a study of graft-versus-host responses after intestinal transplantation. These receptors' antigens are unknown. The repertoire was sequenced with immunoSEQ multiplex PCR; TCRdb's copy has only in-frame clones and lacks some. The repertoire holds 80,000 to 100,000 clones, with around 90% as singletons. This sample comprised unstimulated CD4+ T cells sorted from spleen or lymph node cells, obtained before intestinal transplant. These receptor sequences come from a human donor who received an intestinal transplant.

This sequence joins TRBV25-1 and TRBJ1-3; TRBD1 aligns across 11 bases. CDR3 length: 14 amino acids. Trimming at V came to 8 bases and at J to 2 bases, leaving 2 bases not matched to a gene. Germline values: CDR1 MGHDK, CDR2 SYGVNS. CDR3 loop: CASGGQGAGNTIYF. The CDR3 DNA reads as TGTGCCAGCGGGGGACAGGGGGCTGGAAACACCATATATTTT.

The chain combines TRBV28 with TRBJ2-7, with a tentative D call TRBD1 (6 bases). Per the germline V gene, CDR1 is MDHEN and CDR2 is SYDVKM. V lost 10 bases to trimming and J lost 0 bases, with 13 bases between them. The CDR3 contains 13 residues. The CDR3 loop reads CAITGLGSYEQYF. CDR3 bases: TGTGCCATCACAGGGCTAGGCTCCTACGAGCAGTACTTC.

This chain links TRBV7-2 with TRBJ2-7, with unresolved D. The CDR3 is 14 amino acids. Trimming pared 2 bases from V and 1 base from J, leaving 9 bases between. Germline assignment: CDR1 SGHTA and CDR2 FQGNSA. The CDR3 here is CASSLWSSSYEQYF. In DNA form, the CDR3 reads TGTGCCAGCAGCTTATGGTCTAGTTCCTACGAGCAGTACTTC.

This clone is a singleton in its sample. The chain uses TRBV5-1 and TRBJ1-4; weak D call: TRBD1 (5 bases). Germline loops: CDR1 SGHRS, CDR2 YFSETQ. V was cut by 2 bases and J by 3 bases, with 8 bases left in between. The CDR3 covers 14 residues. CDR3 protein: CASSFRESNEKLFF. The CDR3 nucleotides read TGCGCCAGCAGCTTCAGGGAATCTAATGAAAAACTGTTTTTT. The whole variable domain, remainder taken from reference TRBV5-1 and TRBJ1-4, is KAGVTQTPRYLIKTRGQQVTLSCSPISGHRSVSWYQQTPGQGLQFLFEYFSETQRNKGNFPGRFSGRQFSNSRSEMNVSTLELGDSALYLCASSFRESNEKLFFGSGTQLSVL.

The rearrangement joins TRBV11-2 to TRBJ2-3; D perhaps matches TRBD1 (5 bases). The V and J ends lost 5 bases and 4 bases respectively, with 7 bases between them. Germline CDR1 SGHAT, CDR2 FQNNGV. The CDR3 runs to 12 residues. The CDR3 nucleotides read TGTGCCAGCAGCGCAGGGTCAGATACGCAGTATTTT. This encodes CASSAGSDTQYF.

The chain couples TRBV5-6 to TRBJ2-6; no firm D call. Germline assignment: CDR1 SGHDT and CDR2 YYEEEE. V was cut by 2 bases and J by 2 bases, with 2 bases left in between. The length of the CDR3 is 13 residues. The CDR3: CASSFAGANVLTF. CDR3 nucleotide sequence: TGTGCCAGCAGCTTCGCTGGGGCCAACGTCCTGACTTTC.

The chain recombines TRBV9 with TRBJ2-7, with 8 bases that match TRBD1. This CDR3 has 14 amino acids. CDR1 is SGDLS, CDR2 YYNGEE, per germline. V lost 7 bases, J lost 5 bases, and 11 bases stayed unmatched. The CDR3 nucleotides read TGTGCCAGCTTTGACCGGACAGGGCACCACGAGCAGTACTTC. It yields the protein CASFDRTGHHEQYF.

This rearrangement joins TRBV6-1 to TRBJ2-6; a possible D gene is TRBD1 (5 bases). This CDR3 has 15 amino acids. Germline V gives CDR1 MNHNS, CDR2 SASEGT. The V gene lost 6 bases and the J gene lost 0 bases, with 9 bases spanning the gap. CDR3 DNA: TGTGCCAGCAGGACAGCGATCTCTGGGGCCAACGTCCTGACTTTC. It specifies CASRTAISGANVLTF.

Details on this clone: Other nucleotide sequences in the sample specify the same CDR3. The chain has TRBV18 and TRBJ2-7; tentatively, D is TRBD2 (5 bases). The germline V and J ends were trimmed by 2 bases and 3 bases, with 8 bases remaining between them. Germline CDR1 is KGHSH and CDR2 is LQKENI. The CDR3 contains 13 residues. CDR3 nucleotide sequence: TGTGCCAGCTCACCAAGCGGCAGCTACGAGCAGTACTTC. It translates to CASSPSGSYEQYF.

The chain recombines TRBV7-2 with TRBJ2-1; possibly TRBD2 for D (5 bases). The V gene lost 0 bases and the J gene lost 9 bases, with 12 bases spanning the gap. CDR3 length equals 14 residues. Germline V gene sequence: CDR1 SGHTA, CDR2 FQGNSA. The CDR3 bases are TGTGCCAGCAGCTTAGCGCGAGGGCGGGTTGAGCAGTTCTTC. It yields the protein CASSLARGRVEQFF.

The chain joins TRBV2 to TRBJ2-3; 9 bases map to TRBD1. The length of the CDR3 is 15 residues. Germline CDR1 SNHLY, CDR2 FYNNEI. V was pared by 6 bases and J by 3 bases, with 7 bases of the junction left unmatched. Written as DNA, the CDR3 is TGTGCCAGCAGCCCACCGGGACAGGGAACAGATACGCAGTATTTT. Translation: CASSPPGQGTDTQYF.

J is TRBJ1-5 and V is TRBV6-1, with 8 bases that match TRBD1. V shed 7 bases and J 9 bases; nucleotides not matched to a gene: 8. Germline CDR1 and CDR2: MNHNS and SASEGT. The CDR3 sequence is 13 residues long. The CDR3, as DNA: TGTGCCAGCACCGGGACAGGCCGCAGGCCCCAGCATTTT. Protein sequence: CASTGTGRRPQHF.

Written as DNA, the CDR3 is TGTGCCAGCAACATTTGGCAGAACACTGAAGCTTTCTTT. Translating gives CASNIWQNTEAFF. The chain employs TRBV6-1 and TRBJ1-1; no definite D call. Per the germline V gene, CDR1 is MNHNS and CDR2 is SASEGT. The CDR3 has 13 residues. V shed 7 bases and J shed 1 base, with 10 bases lying between them.

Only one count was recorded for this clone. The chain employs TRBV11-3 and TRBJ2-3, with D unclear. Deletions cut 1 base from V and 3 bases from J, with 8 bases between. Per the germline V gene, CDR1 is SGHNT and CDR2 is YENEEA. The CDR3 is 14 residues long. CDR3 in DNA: TGTGCCAGCAGCTTAGGAAGAGAGACAGATACGCAGTATTTT. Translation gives CASSLGRETDTQYF.

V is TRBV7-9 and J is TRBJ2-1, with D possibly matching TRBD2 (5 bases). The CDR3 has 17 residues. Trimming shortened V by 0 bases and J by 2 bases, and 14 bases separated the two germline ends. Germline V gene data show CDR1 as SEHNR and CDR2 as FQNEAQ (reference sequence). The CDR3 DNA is TGTGCCAGCAGCTTAGCTGATGGGAGCGGAACCTACAATGAGCAGTTCTTC. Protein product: CASSLADGSGTYNEQFF. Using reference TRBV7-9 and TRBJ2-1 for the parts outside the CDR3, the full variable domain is DTGVSQNPRHKITKRGQNVTFRCDPISEHNRLYWYRQTLGQGPEFLTYFQNEAQLEKSRLLSDRFSAERPKGSFSTLEIQRTEQGDSAMYLCASSLADGSGTYNEQFFGPGTRLTVL.

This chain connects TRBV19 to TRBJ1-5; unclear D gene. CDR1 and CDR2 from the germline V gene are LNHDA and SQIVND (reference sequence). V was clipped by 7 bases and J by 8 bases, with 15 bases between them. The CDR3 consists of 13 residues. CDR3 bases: TGTGCCAGTACGGGAGGGCTTCTGGAGCCCCAGCATTTT. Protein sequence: CASTGGLLEPQHF.

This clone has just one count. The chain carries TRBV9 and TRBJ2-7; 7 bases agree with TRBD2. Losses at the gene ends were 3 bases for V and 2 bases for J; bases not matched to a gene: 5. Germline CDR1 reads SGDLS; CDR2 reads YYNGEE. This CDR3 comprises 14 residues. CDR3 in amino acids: CASSAGLGPYEQYF. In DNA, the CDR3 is TGTGCCAGCAGCGCAGGACTAGGACCCTACGAGCAGTACTTC.

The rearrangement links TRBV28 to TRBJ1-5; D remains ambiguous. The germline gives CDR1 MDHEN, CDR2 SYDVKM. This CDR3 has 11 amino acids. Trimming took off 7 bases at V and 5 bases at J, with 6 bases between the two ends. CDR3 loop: CASMRDQPQHF. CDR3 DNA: TGTGCCAGCATGCGCGATCAGCCCCAGCATTTT.

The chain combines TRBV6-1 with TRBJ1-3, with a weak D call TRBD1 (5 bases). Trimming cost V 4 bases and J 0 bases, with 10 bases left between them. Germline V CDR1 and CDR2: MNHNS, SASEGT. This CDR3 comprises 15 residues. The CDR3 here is CASSAGINSGNTIYF. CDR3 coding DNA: TGTGCCAGCAGTGCAGGGATCAACTCTGGAAACACCATATATTTT.

The CDR3 sequence is CASLGLAATSYEQYF. CDR3 nucleotides: TGTGCCAGCTTAGGACTAGCGGCAACCTCCTACGAGCAGTACTTC. This rearrangement joins TRBV6-6 to TRBJ2-7; 10 bases fit TRBD2. The junction had 7 bases not matched to a gene; V was cut back by 8 bases and J by 0 bases. Per germline, CDR1 MNHNY and CDR2 SVGAGI (reference sequence). This CDR3 contains 15 residues.